This passage covers 10 T cell receptor beta chains from one sample sequenced in a study of blood T cell repertoires in COVID-19. The repertoire was sequenced with immunoSEQ multiplex PCR; TCRdb's copy has only in-frame clones and lacks some. Here the sample spans tens of thousands of clones, roughly 82% being singletons. Sequencing was done on a sample of peripheral blood. These receptors all stem from an older woman with acute or convalescent COVID-19.

The rearrangement links TRBV7-3 to TRBJ2-3; 13 positions match TRBD2. V dropped 5 bases and J dropped 1; count of bases not matched to a gene: 18. The CDR3 loop spans 21 amino acids. Germline V gene lookup returns CDR1 SGHTA and CDR2 FQGTGA. The CDR3 loop reads CASSIRPPGTGTSGGTDTQYF. The CDR3, as DNA: TGTGCCAGCAGCATCCGCCCACCGGGGACAGGGACTAGCGGGGGCACAGATACGCAGTATTTT.

The V call is TRBV9, the J call TRBJ1-1, with D possibly being TRBD1 (5 bases). Germline assignment: CDR1 SGDLS and CDR2 YYNGEE. There are 13 residues in the CDR3. Trimming pared 3 bases from V and 1 base from J, leaving 7 bases between. As DNA, the CDR3 is TGTGCCAGCAGCGGCAGGGAGAACACTGAAGCTTTCTTT. Its translation: CASSGRENTEAFF.

The gene calls are TRBV12-3 or TRBV12-4 and TRBJ2-6; D is perhaps TRBD2 (7 bases). The CDR3 totals 13 residues. V lost 3 bases and J lost 10, with 10 bases in between. The CDR3 here is CASSFSGTNVLTF. The DNA of the CDR3 is TGTGCCAGCAGTTTCAGCGGGACAAACGTCCTGACTTTC.

The chain carries TRBV10-3 and TRBJ2-7, with 7 bases matching TRBD2. CDR1 is ENHRY, CDR2 SYGVKD, per germline. The CDR3 has 14 amino acids. V lost 4 bases, J lost 3 bases, and 6 bases stayed unmatched. CDR3 sequence: CAISAAGESYEQYF. The CDR3 DNA reads TGTGCCATCAGTGCGGCGGGAGAGAGCTACGAGCAGTACTTC.

The chain couples TRBV5-1 to TRBJ1-2, with TRBD1 matching 9 bases. Germline CDR1 reads SGHRS; CDR2 reads YFSETQ. CDR3 length equals 14 residues. V shed 0 bases and J 7 bases; nucleotides not matched to a gene: 4. CDR3 region: CASSLGLQGAGYTF. DNA for the CDR3: TGCGCCAGCAGCTTGGGCCTACAGGGGGCTGGCTACACCTTC.

The CDR3 DNA reads as TGTGCCAGCAGCCAAGATGAGGACAGACGGTCACCCCTCCACTTT. Translation gives CASSQDEDRRSPLHF. The chain has TRBV4-2 and TRBJ1-6; the D gene is possibly TRBD1 (6 bases). The CDR3 consists of 15 residues. Germline V gene data show CDR1 as LGHNA and CDR2 as YNFKEQ. The ends were cut back, 0 bases at V and 10 bases at J, with 13 bases in the middle.

The chain employs TRBV24-1 and TRBJ2-5, with 8 bases lining up with TRBD1. The J segment lost 1 base and the V segment lost 4 bases, leaving 4 bases of the junction unmatched. The CDR3 sequence is 15 residues long. Per germline, CDR1 KGHDR and CDR2 SFDVKD. This chain's CDR3 is CATSDRTGPQETQYF. The CDR3 nucleotides are TGTGCCACCAGTGACCGGACAGGGCCCCAAGAGACCCAGTACTTC.

The chain has TRBV10-3 and TRBJ2-1, with D perhaps matching TRBD2 (6 bases). The V end lost 7 bases, the J end lost 8 bases, and 15 bases lay between the germline ends. The CDR3 is 13 amino acids. The germline V gene has CDR1 ENHRY and CDR2 SYGVKD. CDR3 nucleotides: TGTGCCATCACGGCTAGCGATTCACATGAGCAGTTCTTC. Translated: CAITASDSHEQFF.

This clone was observed a handful of times. The V call is TRBV29-1, the J call TRBJ1-2; a possible D gene is TRBD1 (6 bases). This CDR3 contains 11 residues. V dropped 4 bases and J dropped 3 bases, with 6 bases sitting between them. CDR1 SQVTM and CDR2 ANQGSEA come from the germline V gene. The CDR3 here is CSVAGDYGYTF. The CDR3 nucleotides are TGCAGCGTTGCAGGGGACTATGGCTACACCTTC.

J is TRBJ2-3 and V is TRBV5-1; 10 bases align to TRBD2. CDR1 is SGHRS, CDR2 YFSETQ, per germline. Trimming removed 3 bases from V and 2 bases from J; junction bases left unmatched: 6. This CDR3 has 16 amino acids. CDR3 loop: CASSSGLAVITDTQYF. In DNA form, the CDR3 reads TGCGCCAGCAGCTCCGGACTAGCGGTCATCACAGATACGCAGTATTTT.